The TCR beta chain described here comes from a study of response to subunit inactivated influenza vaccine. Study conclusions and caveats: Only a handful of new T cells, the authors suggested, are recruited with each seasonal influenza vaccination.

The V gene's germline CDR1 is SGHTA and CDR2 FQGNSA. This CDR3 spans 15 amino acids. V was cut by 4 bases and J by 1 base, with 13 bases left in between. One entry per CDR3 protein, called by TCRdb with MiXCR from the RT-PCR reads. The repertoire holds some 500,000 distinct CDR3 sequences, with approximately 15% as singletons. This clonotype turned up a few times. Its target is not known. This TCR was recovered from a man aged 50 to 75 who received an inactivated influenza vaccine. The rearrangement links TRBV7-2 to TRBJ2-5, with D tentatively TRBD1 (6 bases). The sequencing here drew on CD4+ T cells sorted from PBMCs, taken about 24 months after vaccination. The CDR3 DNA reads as TGTGCCAGCAGCTCCTCCGGGACATTCCAAGAGACCCAGTACTTC. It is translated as CASSSSGTFQETQYF.